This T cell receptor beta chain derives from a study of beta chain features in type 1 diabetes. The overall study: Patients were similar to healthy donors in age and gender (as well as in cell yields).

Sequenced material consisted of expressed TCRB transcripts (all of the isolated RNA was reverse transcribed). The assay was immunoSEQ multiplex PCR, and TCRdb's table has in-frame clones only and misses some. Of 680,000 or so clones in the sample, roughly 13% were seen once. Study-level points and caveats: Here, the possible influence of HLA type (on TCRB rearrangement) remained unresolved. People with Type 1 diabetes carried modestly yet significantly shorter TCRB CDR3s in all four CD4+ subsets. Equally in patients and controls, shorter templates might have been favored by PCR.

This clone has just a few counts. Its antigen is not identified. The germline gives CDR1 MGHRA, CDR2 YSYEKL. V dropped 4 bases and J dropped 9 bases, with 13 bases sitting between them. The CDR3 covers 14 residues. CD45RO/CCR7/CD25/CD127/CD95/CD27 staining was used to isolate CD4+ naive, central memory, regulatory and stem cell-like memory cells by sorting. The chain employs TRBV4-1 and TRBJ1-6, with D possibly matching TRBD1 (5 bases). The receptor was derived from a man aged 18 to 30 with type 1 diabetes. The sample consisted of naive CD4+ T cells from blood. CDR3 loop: CASSLSGLPSPLHF. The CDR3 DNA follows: TGCGCCAGCAGCCTCTCAGGGTTGCCTTCACCCCTCCACTTT.